Listed below are T cell receptor beta chains from one sample, sequenced in a study of cytomegalovirus exposure and HLA in healthy donors. The repertoire was sequenced with immunoSEQ multiplex PCR; TCRdb's copy has only in-frame clones and lacks some. The data show about 200,000 clones, roughly 85% seen once. The sequenced material came from PBMCs. These receptors were taken from a woman under 40 in good health and CMV-seropositive. The CDR3 runs from the conserved cysteine through the conserved F or W. The order of the fields is V gene, clone size, D gene, J gene, CDR3 DNA, CDR3 protein. The D gene is left open where the match is weak. For some rows the clone size is stated as once, few or many, or as a class when expanded; others skip it.

V: TRBV5-4; size: NA; D: NA; J: TRBJ2-5; DNA: TGTGCCAGCAGCCGGGGGTGGCGGGAGACCCAGTACTTC; CDR3: CASSRGWRETQYF
V: TRBV30; size: NA; D: TRBD1; J: TRBJ2-7; DNA: TGTGCCTTTTCTTCGGACAGGGGGCGATCCTACGAGCAGTACTTC; CDR3: CAFSSDRGRSYEQYF
V: TRBV19; size: NA; D: NA; J: TRBJ1-2; DNA: TGTGCCAGTAGTCCCCAGGGGCTTCCCTACTATGGCTACACCTTC; CDR3: CASSPQGLPYYGYTF
V: TRBV4-1; size: once; D: NA; J: TRBJ1-1; DNA: TGCGCCAGCAGCCAAGTGCAAGGGGAGGAATTTGAAGCTTTCTTT; CDR3: CASSQVQGEEFEAFF
V: TRBV9; size: NA; D: TRBD2; J: TRBJ2-5; DNA: TGTGCCAGCGGGGGAGGGTATGATGAGACCCAGTACTTC; CDR3: CASGGGYDETQYF
V: TRBV5-6; size: NA; D: NA; J: TRBJ2-7; DNA: TGTGCCAGCAGCTGGGGGGGCACCGAGCAGTACTTC; CDR3: CASSWGGTEQYF
V: TRBV7-6; size: NA; D: TRBD1; J: TRBJ2-7; DNA: TGTGCCAGCACCAACGGACAGGTTCCCTACGAGCAGTACTTC; CDR3: CASTNGQVPYEQYF
V: TRBV2; size: many; D: NA; J: TRBJ1-3; DNA: TGTGCCAGCAGTCAAGCCACGTCGGGGGGAAACACCATATATTTT; CDR3: CASSQATSGGNTIYF
V: TRBV29-1; size: NA; D: NA; J: TRBJ2-1; DNA: TGCAGCGTTGCCCCTACTGCGGGAATGAGGTACAATGAGCAGTTCTTC; CDR3: CSVAPTAGMRYNEQFF
V: TRBV11-2; size: few; D: NA; J: TRBJ1-1; DNA: TGTGCCAGCAGCTCTGGAAGTGGTACAGGGTTGAACACTGAAGCTTTCTTT; CDR3: CASSSGSGTGLNTEAFF
V: TRBV5-4; size: NA; D: TRBD2; J: TRBJ2-2; DNA: TGTGCCAGCAGATCGGGACTAGCGGGGGGAAATACCGGGGAGCTGTTTTTT; CDR3: CASRSGLAGGNTGELFF
V: TRBV4-2; size: once; D: NA; J: TRBJ2-5; DNA: TGTGCCAGCAGCCAAGATGTCTACTCTCATGTCCAAGAGACCCAGTACTTC; CDR3: CASSQDVYSHVQETQYF
V: TRBV5-6; size: NA; D: TRBD1; J: TRBJ2-7; DNA: TGTGCCAGCAGCCTATACCGGGACAGGACCGACGAGCAGTACTTC; CDR3: CASSLYRDRTDEQYF
V: TRBV2; size: NA; D: TRBD1; J: TRBJ2-7; DNA: TGTGCCAGCAGTCTAAAAGGACAGGGCTACGAGCAGTACTTC; CDR3: CASSLKGQGYEQYF